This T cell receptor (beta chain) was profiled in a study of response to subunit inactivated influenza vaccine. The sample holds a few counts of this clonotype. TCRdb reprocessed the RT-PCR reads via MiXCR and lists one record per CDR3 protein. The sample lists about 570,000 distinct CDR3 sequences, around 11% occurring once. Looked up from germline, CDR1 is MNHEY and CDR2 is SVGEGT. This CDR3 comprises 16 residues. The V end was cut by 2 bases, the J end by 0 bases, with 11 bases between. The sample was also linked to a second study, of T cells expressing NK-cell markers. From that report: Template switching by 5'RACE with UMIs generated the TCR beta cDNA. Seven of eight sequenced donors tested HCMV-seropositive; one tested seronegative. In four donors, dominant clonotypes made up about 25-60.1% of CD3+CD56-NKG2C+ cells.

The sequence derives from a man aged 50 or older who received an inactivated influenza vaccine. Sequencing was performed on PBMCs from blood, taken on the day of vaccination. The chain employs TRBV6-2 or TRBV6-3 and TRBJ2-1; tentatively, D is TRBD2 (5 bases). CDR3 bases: TGTGCCAGCAGTTACCGGCGGACTCACTCCTACAATGAGCAGTTCTTC. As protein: CASSYRRTHSYNEQFF.